A selection of T cell receptor beta chains follows, all from one sample in a study of circulating and synovial CD4+ cells in juvenile arthritis. TCRdb's copy holds only in-frame clones and misses some; the assay was immunoSEQ multiplex PCR. Among fewer than 40,000 clones listed, just under 97% were seen once. The specimen was CD4+ T cells from blood. Every receptor here comes from a human donor with juvenile idiopathic arthritis. Both conserved end residues are part of each CDR3.

TRBV7-9	TRBJ2-3	CASSPLAGAPDTQYF
TRBV2	TRBJ1-1	CASGLSEAKNTEAFF
TRBV29-1	-	CSVALDSSEQYF
TRBV10-1	TRBJ2-1	CASSERASGRDNEQFF
TRBV28	TRBJ2-4	CASSQGVKNIQYF
TRBV28	TRBJ1-1	CASSLSKWGFAGTEAFF
TRBV7-7	TRBJ2-3	CASSDGLAGSTDTQYF
TRBV2	TRBJ1-1	CASSKGEGEAFF
TRBV27	TRBJ1-6	CASKYREGNSPLHF
TRBV25-1	TRBJ2-6	CASSSNQALTSGANVLTF
TRBV30	TRBJ2-2	CAWSSTRTVGRITGELFF
TRBV4-3	TRBJ2-2	CASSQGTSGGAGTGELFF
TRBV9	TRBJ1-5	CASSPPRIDRTGQPQHF
TRBV18	TRBJ2-6	CASSSDRGSGANVLTF
TRBV30	TRBJ1-4	CAWSAGGINEKLFF
TRBV11-3	TRBJ2-1	CASSLTSRPHNEQFF